This TCR beta chain was identified during a study of beta chain features in type 1 diabetes. Study-wide results and limits: For type 1 diabetes patients, VDJ junctions showed fewer insertions and more deletions.

The ends were cut back, 4 bases at V and 0 bases at J, with 12 bases in the middle. The CDR3 totals 15 residues. Germline V gives CDR1 SEHNR, CDR2 FQNEAQ (reference sequence). As every portion of the isolated RNA was reverse transcribed, the sequencing read expressed TCRB transcripts. Measured with immunoSEQ multiplex PCR; TCRdb has only the in-frame clones, and not every one. Of about 350,000 clones detected, 20% appear once; the ten largest clones hold approximately 0.041%. The count of this clone is one. Its antigen is as yet unknown. J is TRBJ1-2 and V is TRBV7-9; D remains ambiguous. The TCR originated in a woman younger than 35 in good health. Input material: naive CD4+ T cells from blood. The CDR3 sequence: CASSSPKRANYGYTF. DNA of the CDR3: TGTGCCAGCAGCTCCCCCAAGAGGGCTAACTATGGCTACACCTTC.